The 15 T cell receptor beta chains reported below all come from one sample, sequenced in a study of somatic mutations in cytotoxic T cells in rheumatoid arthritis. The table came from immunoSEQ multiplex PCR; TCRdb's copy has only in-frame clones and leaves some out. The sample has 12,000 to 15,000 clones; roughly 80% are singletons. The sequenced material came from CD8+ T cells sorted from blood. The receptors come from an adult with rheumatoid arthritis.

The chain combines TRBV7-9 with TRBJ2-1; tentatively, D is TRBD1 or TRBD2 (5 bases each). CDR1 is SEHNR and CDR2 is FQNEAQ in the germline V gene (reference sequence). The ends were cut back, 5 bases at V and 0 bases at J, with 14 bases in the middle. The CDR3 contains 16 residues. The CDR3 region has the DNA TGTGCCAGCAGCACCGGGGCCAGCTTCTCCTACAATGAGCAGTTCTTC. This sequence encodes CASSTGASFSYNEQFF.

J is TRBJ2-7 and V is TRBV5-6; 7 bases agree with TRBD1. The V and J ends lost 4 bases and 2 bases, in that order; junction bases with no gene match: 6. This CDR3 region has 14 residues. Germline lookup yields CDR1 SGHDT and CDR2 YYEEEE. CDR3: CASSPTTGPYEQYF. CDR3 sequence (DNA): TGTGCCAGCAGCCCCACGACAGGGCCCTACGAGCAGTACTTC.

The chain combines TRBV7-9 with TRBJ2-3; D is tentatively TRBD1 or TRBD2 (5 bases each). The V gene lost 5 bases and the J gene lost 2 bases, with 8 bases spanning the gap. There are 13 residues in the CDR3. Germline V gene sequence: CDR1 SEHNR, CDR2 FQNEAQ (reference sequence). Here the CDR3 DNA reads TGTGCCAGCAGCCCGGGACCCACAGATACGCAGTATTTT. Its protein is CASSPGPTDTQYF. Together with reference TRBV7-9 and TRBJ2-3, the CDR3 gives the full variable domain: DTGVSQNPRHKITKRGQNVTFRCDPISEHNRLYWYRQTLGQGPEFLTYFQNEAQLEKSRLLSDRFSAERPKGSFSTLEIQRTEQGDSAMYLCASSPGPTDTQYFGPGTRLTVL.

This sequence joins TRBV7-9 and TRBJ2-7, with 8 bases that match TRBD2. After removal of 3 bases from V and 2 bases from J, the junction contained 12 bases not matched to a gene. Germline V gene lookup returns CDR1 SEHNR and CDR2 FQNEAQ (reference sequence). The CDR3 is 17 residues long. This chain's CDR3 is CASSFIGRDTNPYEQYF. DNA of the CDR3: TGTGCCAGCAGCTTTATCGGGAGGGACACAAATCCCTACGAGCAGTACTTC.

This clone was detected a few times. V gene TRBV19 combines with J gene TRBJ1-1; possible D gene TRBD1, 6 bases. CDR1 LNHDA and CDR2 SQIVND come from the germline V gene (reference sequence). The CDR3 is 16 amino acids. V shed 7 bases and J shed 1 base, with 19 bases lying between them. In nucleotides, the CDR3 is TGTGCCAGTACTCTCACCCAGGGGCGGGGGAACACTGAAGCTTTCTTT. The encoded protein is CASTLTQGRGNTEAFF.

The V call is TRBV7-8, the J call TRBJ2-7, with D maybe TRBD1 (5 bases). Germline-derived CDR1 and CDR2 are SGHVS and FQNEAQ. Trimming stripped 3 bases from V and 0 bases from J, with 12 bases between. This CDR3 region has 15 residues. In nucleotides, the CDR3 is TGTGCCAGCAGCTTCCAGGGTGGTGGCTCCTACGAGCAGTACTTC. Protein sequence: CASSFQGGGSYEQYF.

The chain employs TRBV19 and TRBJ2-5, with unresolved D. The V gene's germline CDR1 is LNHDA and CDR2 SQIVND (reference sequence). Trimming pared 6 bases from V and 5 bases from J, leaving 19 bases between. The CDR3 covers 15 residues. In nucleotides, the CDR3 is TGTGCCAGTAGAGCCGGGCTCGGAGCTTTGGAGACCCAGTACTTC. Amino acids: CASRAGLGALETQYF.

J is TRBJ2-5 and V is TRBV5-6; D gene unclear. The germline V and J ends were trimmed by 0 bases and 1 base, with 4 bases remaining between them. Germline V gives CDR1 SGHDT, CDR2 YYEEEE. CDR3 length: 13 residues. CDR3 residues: CASSLDIQETQYF. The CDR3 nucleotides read TGTGCCAGCAGCTTGGACATCCAAGAGACCCAGTACTTC.

The CDR3 protein is CASSYQGTGDGYTF. The CDR3 nucleotides read TGTGCCAGCAGTTACCAGGGGACAGGGGATGGCTACACCTTC. This chain connects TRBV6-5 to TRBJ1-2, with 10 nucleotides matching TRBD1. The CDR3 is made up of 14 amino acids. From germline, CDR1 is MNHEY and CDR2 SVGAGI. V shed 2 bases, J shed 6 bases, and the junction held 3 bases outside the gene matches.

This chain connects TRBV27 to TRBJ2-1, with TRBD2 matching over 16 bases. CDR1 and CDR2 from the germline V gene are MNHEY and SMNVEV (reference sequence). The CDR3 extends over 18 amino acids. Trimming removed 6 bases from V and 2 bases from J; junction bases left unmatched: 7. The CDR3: CASSPGLAGGPAYNEQFF. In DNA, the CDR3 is TGTGCCAGCAGCCCGGGACTAGCGGGGGGGCCAGCCTACAATGAGCAGTTCTTC.

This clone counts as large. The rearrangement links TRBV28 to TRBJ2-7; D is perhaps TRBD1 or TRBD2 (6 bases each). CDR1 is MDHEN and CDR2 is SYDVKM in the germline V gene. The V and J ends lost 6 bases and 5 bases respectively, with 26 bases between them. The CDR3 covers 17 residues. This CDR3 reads CASSLEWGASLGDEQYF. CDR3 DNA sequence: TGTGCCAGCAGCCTGGAATGGGGGGCCTCCTTGGGGGACGAGCAGTACTTC.

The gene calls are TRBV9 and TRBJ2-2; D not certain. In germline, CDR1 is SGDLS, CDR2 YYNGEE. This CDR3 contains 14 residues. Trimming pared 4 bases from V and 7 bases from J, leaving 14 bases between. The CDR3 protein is CASSPRLSIGELFF. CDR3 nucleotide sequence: TGTGCCAGCAGCCCCCGCCTTAGTATCGGGGAGCTGTTTTTT.

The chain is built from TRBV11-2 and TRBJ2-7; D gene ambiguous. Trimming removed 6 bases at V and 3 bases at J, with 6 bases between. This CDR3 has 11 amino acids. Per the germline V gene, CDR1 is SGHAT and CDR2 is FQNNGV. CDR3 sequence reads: CASSQNYEQYF. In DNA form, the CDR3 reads TGTGCCAGCAGTCAGAACTACGAGCAGTACTTC.

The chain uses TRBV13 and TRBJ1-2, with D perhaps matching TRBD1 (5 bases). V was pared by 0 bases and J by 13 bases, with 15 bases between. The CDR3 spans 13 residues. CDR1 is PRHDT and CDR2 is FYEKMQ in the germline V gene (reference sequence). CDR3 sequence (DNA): TGTGCCAGCAGCTTAGGCCGTGGCCTGGGGGGCACCTTC. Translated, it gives CASSLGRGLGGTF.

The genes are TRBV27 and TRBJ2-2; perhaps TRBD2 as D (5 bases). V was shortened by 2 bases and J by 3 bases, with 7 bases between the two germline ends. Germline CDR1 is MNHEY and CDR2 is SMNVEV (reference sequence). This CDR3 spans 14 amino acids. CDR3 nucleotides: TGTGCCAGCAGTTTAGCGGAGGACACCGGGGAGCTGTTTTTT. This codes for CASSLAEDTGELFF.